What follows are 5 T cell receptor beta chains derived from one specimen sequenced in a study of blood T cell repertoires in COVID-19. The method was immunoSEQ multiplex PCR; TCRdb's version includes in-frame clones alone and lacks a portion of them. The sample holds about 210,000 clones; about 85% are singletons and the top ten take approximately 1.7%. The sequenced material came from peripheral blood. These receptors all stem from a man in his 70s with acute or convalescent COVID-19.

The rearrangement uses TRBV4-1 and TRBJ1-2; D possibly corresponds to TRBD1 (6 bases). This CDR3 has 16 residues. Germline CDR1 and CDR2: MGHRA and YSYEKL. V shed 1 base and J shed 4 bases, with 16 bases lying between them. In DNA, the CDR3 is TGCGCCAGCAGCCAAGGACATCTACAGGGTTCCTATGGCTACACCTTC. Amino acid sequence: CASSQGHLQGSYGYTF.

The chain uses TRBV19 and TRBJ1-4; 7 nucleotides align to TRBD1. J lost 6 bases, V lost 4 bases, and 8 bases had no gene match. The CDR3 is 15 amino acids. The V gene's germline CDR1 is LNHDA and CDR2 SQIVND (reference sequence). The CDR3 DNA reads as TGTGCCAGTAGTAACGAGGGGGCGCGGTATGAAAAACTGTTTTTT. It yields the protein CASSNEGARYEKLFF.

The CDR3, as DNA: TGTGCCAGCAGCCAATTTCATGGGCCTAGCGGAGACAATGAGCAGTTCTTC. It specifies CASSQFHGPSGDNEQFF. The rearrangement joins TRBV3-1 (or the pseudogene TRBV3-2) to TRBJ2-1; TRBD2 agrees at 7 bases. CDR1 is LGHDT, CDR2 YNNKEL, per germline (reference sequence). The CDR3 length is 17 residues. Trimming removed 2 bases from V and 5 bases from J; junction bases left unmatched: 12.

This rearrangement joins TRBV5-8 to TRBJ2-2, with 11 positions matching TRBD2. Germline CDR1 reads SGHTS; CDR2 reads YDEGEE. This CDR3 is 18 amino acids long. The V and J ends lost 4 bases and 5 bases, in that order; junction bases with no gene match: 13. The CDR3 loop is CASSRGLAEGRITGELFF. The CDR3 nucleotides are TGTGCCAGCAGCAGGGGACTAGCGGAAGGCAGAATTACCGGGGAGCTGTTTTTT.

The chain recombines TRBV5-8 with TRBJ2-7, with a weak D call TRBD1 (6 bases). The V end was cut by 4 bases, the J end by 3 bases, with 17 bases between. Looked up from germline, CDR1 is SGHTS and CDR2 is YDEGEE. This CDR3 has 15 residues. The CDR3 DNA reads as TGTGCCAGCAGCCCCCGAATGAGGGGGTACTACGAGCAGTACTTC. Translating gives CASSPRMRGYYEQYF.